The clone carrying this TCR beta chain was detected only once. This CDR3 is 14 amino acids long. Germline V gene lookup returns CDR1 MNHEY and CDR2 SMNVEV (reference sequence). With 3 bases removed from V and 5 bases from J, the gap between germline ends came to 8 bases. Authors' data handling: By means of reference gene primer amplification, nucleated cell counts were estimated. TCRdb's table, derived via immunoSEQ multiplex PCR, lists solely in-frame clones and lacks some. That table is the source of V, J and clone size, and D and trimming were worked out from the DNA. There are about 270,000 clones in the sample; under 95% occur only once, and 2.3% lies in the top ten. This sample was included in a study of blood T cell repertoires in COVID-19. Turning to the study itself: Acute and convalescent COVID-19 specimens originated in the United States, Italy and Spain. Sample material is recorded as cDNA or gDNA derived from T cells, B-cell-depleted T cells, or PBMCs.

This chain links TRBV27 with TRBJ1-6, with D possibly TRBD1 on 5 matching bases. Material: PBMCs or T cells enriched from blood (not recorded which). This clonotype originated in a woman aged 40 to 55 with acute COVID-19. The DNA for the CDR3 is TGTGCCAGCAGTTTGACAGATAATAATTCACCCCTCCACTTT. It translates to CASSLTDNNSPLHF.